These 26 T cell receptor beta chains came from one sample sequenced in a study of control samples from healthy donors and cancer patients. This table comes from immunoSEQ multiplex PCR, and its TCRdb copy is limited to in-frame clones, with some not included. The sample contains approximately 170,000 clones, around 94% of which appear only once. Input material: blood. The receptors shown here come from a man between 25 and 39 years old in good health.

This chain joins TRBV7-2 and TRBJ1-2; D ambiguous. Trimming cost V 2 bases and J 4 bases, with 11 bases left between them. CDR1 is SGHTA and CDR2 is FQGNSA in the germline V gene. The CDR3 is made up of 14 amino acids. CDR3: CASSLSRSLYGYTF. CDR3 sequence (DNA): TGTGCCAGCAGCTTATCCCGCAGCCTCTATGGCTACACCTTC. The full variable domain, with the rest looked up from reference TRBV7-2 and TRBJ1-2, is GAGVSQSPSNKVTEKGKDVELRCDPISGHTALYWYRQSLGQGLEFLIYFQGNSAPDKSGLPSDRFSAERTGGSVSTLTIQRTQQEDSAVYLCASSLSRSLYGYTFGSGTRLTVV.

The chain combines TRBV3-1 (or the pseudogene TRBV3-2) with TRBJ2-5; 9 bases align to TRBD2. Germline V gene sequence: CDR1 LGHDT, CDR2 YNNKEL (reference sequence). This CDR3 is 16 amino acids long. J lost 4 bases, V lost 0 bases, and 6 bases had no gene match. CDR3 residues: CASSQDPAGGRETQYF. The CDR3 DNA is TGTGCCAGCAGCCAAGATCCGGCGGGAGGGAGAGAGACCCAGTACTTC.

For this clone: This sample also contains other DNA sequences that code for the same CDR3. V gene TRBV19 combines with J gene TRBJ2-3, with TRBD2 matching over 9 bases. The V segment lost 6 bases and the J segment 1 base; nucleotides outside the gene matches: 2. The CDR3 consists of 14 residues. From germline, CDR1 is LNHDA and CDR2 SQIVND (reference sequence). The CDR3 sequence: CASRRTSGTDTQYF. CDR3 sequence (DNA): TGTGCCAGTAGGCGGACTAGCGGCACAGATACGCAGTATTTT.

This chain uses TRBV5-1 with TRBJ1-2; possibly TRBD1 for D (6 bases). CDR1 and CDR2 (germline): SGHRS, YFSETQ. The CDR3 runs to 15 residues. The ends were cut back, 1 base at V and 2 bases at J, with 12 bases in the middle. The CDR3 protein is CASSLWGAVNYGYTF. The CDR3 DNA sequence: TGCGCCAGCAGCTTGTGGGGGGCCGTGAACTATGGCTACACCTTC.

J is TRBJ2-7 and V is TRBV2; 10 nucleotides match TRBD1. Losses at the gene ends were 2 bases for V and 7 bases for J; bases not matched to a gene: 8. Germline V gene data show CDR1 as SNHLY and CDR2 as FYNNEI. The CDR3 consists of 15 residues. The CDR3 DNA follows: TGTGCCAGCAGTGAACTGGGACAGGGGACAGGAGAGCAGTACTTC. It is translated as CASSELGQGTGEQYF.

This chain links TRBV2 with TRBJ2-3, with 7 bases fitting TRBD1. After removal of 5 bases from V and 0 bases from J, the junction contained 5 bases not matched to a gene. Germline CDR1 and CDR2: SNHLY and FYNNEI. This CDR3 comprises 15 residues. CDR3 nucleotides: TGTGCCAGCAGTAACCTAGGGGGCAGCACAGATACGCAGTATTTT. Protein sequence: CASSNLGGSTDTQYF.

This sequence joins TRBV27 and TRBJ1-2; tentatively, D is TRBD1 (5 bases). Germline V gene lookup returns CDR1 MNHEY and CDR2 SMNVEV (reference sequence). The CDR3 consists of 13 residues. V was clipped by 6 bases and J by 4 bases, with 12 bases between them. Here the CDR3 DNA reads TGTGCCAGCAGCTGGGACGCTGGCTATGGCTACACCTTC. Protein product: CASSWDAGYGYTF.

This clone was picked up a small number of times. The chain joins TRBV28 to TRBJ1-6; D may be TRBD1 (6 bases). This CDR3 contains 14 residues. Germline CDR1 and CDR2: MDHEN and SYDVKM. Trimming took 2 bases from V and 9 from J, leaving 11 bases between them. The CDR3 protein is CASSLPGVASPLHF. Here the CDR3 DNA reads TGTGCCAGCAGTTTACCAGGGGTTGCTTCACCCCTCCACTTT.

The count of this clone is one. The V and J genes are TRBV4-1 and TRBJ1-6, with a tentative D call TRBD1 (5 bases). Between the trimmed V and J ends, which lost 2 bases and 10 bases, there was a span of 9 bases. There are 13 residues in the CDR3. Germline loops: CDR1 MGHRA, CDR2 YSYEKL. The CDR3: CASSQTGESPLHF. Here the CDR3 DNA reads TGCGCCAGCAGCCAAACAGGAGAATCACCCCTCCACTTT.

The chain employs TRBV15 and TRBJ1-1; 7 nucleotides align to TRBD1. The V and J ends lost 0 bases and 1 base, in that order; junction bases with no gene match: 5. Germline assignment: CDR1 LNHNV and CDR2 YYDKDF (reference sequence). The CDR3 has 16 amino acids. In DNA form, the CDR3 reads TGTGCCACCAGCAGAGAAACAGGGGCGTCGAACACTGAAGCTTTCTTT. As protein: CATSRETGASNTEAFF.

The chain carries TRBV7-7 and TRBJ2-5; 7 bases line up with TRBD2. This CDR3 region has 16 residues. The germline V gene has CDR1 SSHAT and CDR2 FNYEAQ (reference sequence). V shed 2 bases and J 5 bases; nucleotides not matched to a gene: 11. CDR3 in amino acids: CASSLLAALPGETQYF. The CDR3 nucleotides are TGTGCCAGCAGCTTACTAGCGGCGTTACCCGGGGAGACCCAGTACTTC.

The chain has TRBV6-2 or TRBV6-3 and TRBJ2-7, with no clear D. Trimming took off 5 bases at V and 4 bases at J, with 6 bases between the two ends. Germline V gene lookup returns CDR1 MNHEY and CDR2 SVGEGT. The CDR3 totals 11 residues. As DNA, the CDR3 is TGTGCCAGCAGTACGGCGTACGAGCAGTACTTC. This encodes CASSTAYEQYF.

This sequence joins TRBV6-5 and TRBJ2-5, with D perhaps matching TRBD1 or TRBD2 (6 bases each). Per the germline V gene, CDR1 is MNHEY and CDR2 is SVGAGI. The CDR3 runs to 14 residues. The V end was cut by 10 bases, the J end by 3 bases, with 18 bases between. The DNA for the CDR3 is TGTGCCACTATGAGGGGGGCAGGGGAAGAGACCCAGTACTTC. It specifies CATMRGAGEETQYF.

This clone was recorded once. The chain uses TRBV11-2 and TRBJ1-2; TRBD1 might be the D (6 bases). CDR3 size: 14 residues. The germline CDR1 and CDR2 sequences are SGHAT and FQNNGV. Trimming pared 1 base from V and 5 bases from J, leaving 11 bases between. The CDR3: CASSLGPQGYGYTF. The CDR3 nucleotides read TGTGCCAGCAGCTTAGGACCACAGGGATATGGCTACACCTTC.

This chain joins TRBV5-1 and TRBJ1-2; weak D call: TRBD1 (6 bases). V lost 8 bases to trimming and J lost 0 bases, with 17 bases between them. The CDR3 length is 15 residues. Germline CDR1 and CDR2: SGHRS and YFSETQ. This CDR3 is CASTPGQSANYGYTF. In DNA form, the CDR3 reads TGCGCCAGTACGCCCGGACAGTCAGCTAACTATGGCTACACCTTC.

V and J are TRBV5-6 and TRBJ1-1; tentative D call: TRBD1 (6 bases). This CDR3 has 16 residues. Germline CDR1 is SGHDT and CDR2 is YYEEEE. Between the trimmed V and J ends, which lost 1 base and 0 bases, there was a span of 13 bases. CDR3 nucleotides: TGTGCCAGCAGCTTGTGGGGGGCAGCGTTGAACACTGAAGCTTTCTTT. Translated: CASSLWGAALNTEAFF.

The rearrangement joins TRBV3-1 (or the pseudogene TRBV3-2) to TRBJ1-1; a weak D match, TRBD1 (6 bases). This CDR3 is built from 16 residues. CDR1 LGHDT and CDR2 YNNKEL come from the germline V gene (reference sequence). V was shortened by 6 bases and J by 1 base, with 18 bases between the two germline ends. As DNA, the CDR3 is TGTGCCAGCAGTCGACCCGGGACATCAAAGAACACTGAAGCTTTCTTT. It translates to CASSRPGTSKNTEAFF.

J is TRBJ2-5 and V is TRBV4-1, with 8 bases matching TRBD1. With 0 bases clipped from V and 5 bases from J, the junction kept 11 bases outside the gene matches. Per germline, CDR1 MGHRA and CDR2 YSYEKL. CDR3 length: 17 amino acids. In DNA form, the CDR3 reads TGCGCCAGCAGCCAAGAGGGGTCAGGGGGCGCTCGGGAGACCCAGTACTTC. Protein sequence: CASSQEGSGGARETQYF.

This sequence joins TRBV13 and TRBJ1-5, with D possibly TRBD1 on 5 matching bases. The germline V gene has CDR1 PRHDT and CDR2 FYEKMQ (reference sequence). Trimming left V 3 bases short and J 3 bases short, with 9 bases between. The CDR3 totals 14 residues. The CDR3 region has the DNA TGTGCCAGCAGCTTGGGGCGGCACAATCAGCCCCAGCATTTT. It specifies CASSLGRHNQPQHF.

This clone was observed a single time. This rearrangement joins TRBV2 to TRBJ2-3, with TRBD2 matching 9 bases. The germline V gene has CDR1 SNHLY and CDR2 FYNNEI. The junction had 8 bases not matched to a gene; V was cut back by 3 bases and J by 4 bases. This CDR3 has 16 residues. CDR3 in amino acids: CASSDGRGGRADTQYF. The CDR3 DNA reads as TGTGCCAGCAGTGACGGGCGGGGGGGCCGGGCAGATACGCAGTATTTT.

This sequence joins TRBV7-2 and TRBJ2-3; D might be TRBD1 (7 bases). Trimming cost V 3 bases and J 3 bases, with 16 bases left between them. The CDR3 sequence is 16 residues long. Germline loops: CDR1 SGHTA, CDR2 FQGNSA. The DNA for the CDR3 is TGTGCCAGCAGCTTCAGGGGGACTGGGTTAACAGATACGCAGTATTTT. As protein: CASSFRGTGLTDTQYF.

The V and J genes are TRBV27 and TRBJ1-4; tentative D call: TRBD1 (5 bases). CDR1 is MNHEY, CDR2 SMNVEV, per germline (reference sequence). Trimming removed 6 bases at V and 6 bases at J, with 14 bases between. This CDR3 has 14 amino acids. In nucleotides, the CDR3 is TGTGCCAGCAGCCATCGACAGTTAGATGAAAAACTGTTTTTT. It yields the protein CASSHRQLDEKLFF.

The chain couples TRBV28 to TRBJ2-5; 8 bases are a match to TRBD2. Trimming cost V 4 bases and J 0 bases; bases outside gene matches: 16. Germline loops: CDR1 MDHEN, CDR2 SYDVKM. This CDR3 has 19 amino acids. The CDR3 DNA reads TGTGCCAGCAGTTACCTTATGCAGAGAACGGGAGGGTACCAAGAGACCCAGTACTTC. Protein product: CASSYLMQRTGGYQETQYF.

As DNA, the CDR3 is TGTGCCAGCTCACCTACGCGGGAAGGCTACACCTTC. Its protein product is CASSPTREGYTF. This chain links TRBV18 with TRBJ1-2; D is undetermined. Germline CDR1 is KGHSH and CDR2 is LQKENI. The CDR3 sequence is 12 residues long. Trimming took off 3 bases at V and 8 bases at J, with 10 bases between the two ends.

This clone was picked up one time. The J gene is TRBJ1-1, the V gene TRBV2; D is unresolved. Per germline, CDR1 SNHLY and CDR2 FYNNEI. The V gene lost 1 base and the J gene lost 4 bases, with 10 bases spanning the gap. The CDR3 contains 14 residues. The CDR3 protein is CASSEGLRPTEAFF. As DNA, the CDR3 is TGTGCCAGCAGTGAAGGCTTAAGGCCCACTGAAGCTTTCTTT.

The chain links TRBV30 to TRBJ1-1; D may be TRBD1 (5 bases). Germline V gene data show CDR1 as GTSNPN and CDR2 as SVGIG (reference sequence). This CDR3 region has 13 residues. With 4 bases removed from V and 8 bases from J, the gap between germline ends came to 17 bases. DNA for the CDR3: TGTGCCTGGAATCAACTTGGGGCTACGGAAGCTTTCTTT. Amino acids: CAWNQLGATEAFF.